Below, 16 T cell receptor beta chains from the same sample are listed, as sequenced in a study of spatial heterogeneity in lung cancer. Overall study results and limits: In tumors, expanded intratumoral alpha and beta TCR counts tracked mutation counts.

Time point reported: sample taken at primary tumor resection. TCRdb redid the calling of the 5' RACE reads with MiXCR, one entry per CDR3 protein. The sample includes approximately 10,000 distinct CDR3 sequences, 4% to 6% of them seen just once. The antigens for these receptors are not known. The sequences come from lung tumor tissue, collected at surgery. The receptors shown here come from a male donor with early-stage non-small cell lung cancer.

The sample holds many counts of this clonotype. V is TRBV27 and J is TRBJ1-4; the match to TRBD1 covers 7 bases. Germline values: CDR1 MNHEY, CDR2 SMNVEV (reference sequence). V lost 5 bases to trimming and J lost 2 bases; unmatched junction nucleotides: 5. The CDR3 has 15 residues. The CDR3, as DNA: TGTGCCAGCAGTCAGCCGGGACAGACTAATGAAAAACTGTTTTTT. Protein product: CASSQPGQTNEKLFF.

The rearrangement joins TRBV18 to TRBJ2-5; tentative D call: TRBD2 (6 bases). This CDR3 is 16 amino acids long. The germline V gene has CDR1 KGHSH and CDR2 LQKENI. The germline V and J ends were trimmed by 1 base and 3 bases, with 15 bases remaining between them. CDR3 protein: CASSPLLASSKETQYF. CDR3 sequence (DNA): TGTGCCAGCTCACCACTCCTAGCGAGTTCTAAAGAGACCCAGTACTTC.

This clonotype is medium-sized. The chain recombines TRBV2 with TRBJ2-7, with 8 bases matching TRBD1. Germline CDR1 reads SNHLY; CDR2 reads FYNNEI. CDR3 length: 15 amino acids. Trimming at V came to 6 bases and at J to 7 bases, leaving 14 bases not matched to a gene. The CDR3 protein is CASRVGTGTGGEQYF. In DNA, the CDR3 is TGTGCCAGCAGAGTGGGAACCGGGACAGGTGGTGAGCAGTACTTC.

Judged by abundance, this clonotype is medium-sized. The CDR3, as DNA: TGCAGCGTTGGGGCAACCGTCTACAATGAGCAGTTCTTC. Translating it yields CSVGATVYNEQFF. V usage is TRBV29-1 and J usage is TRBJ2-1; D gene uncertain. The CDR3 totals 13 residues. The V end lost 4 bases, the J end lost 3 bases, and 10 bases lay between the germline ends. The V gene's germline CDR1 is SQVTM and CDR2 ANQGSEA.

This clonotype was picked up many times. This sequence joins TRBV29-1 and TRBJ2-2; TRBD2 might be the D (6 bases). This CDR3 is built from 11 residues. Germline lookup yields CDR1 SQVTM and CDR2 ANQGSEA. Trimming cost V 7 bases and J 7 bases, with 10 bases left between them. Here the CDR3 reads CSGRDGGELFF. CDR3 in DNA: TGCAGCGGGCGGGACGGCGGGGAGCTGTTTTTT.

The sample holds many counts of this clonotype. The gene calls are TRBV12-3 or TRBV12-4 and TRBJ2-3; D is possibly TRBD2 (5 bases). With 6 bases removed from V and 4 bases from J, the gap between germline ends came to 17 bases. This CDR3 spans 15 amino acids. CDR3 DNA sequence: TGTGCCAGCAGCGACTCAAAGGGAGCGGCAGATACGCAGTATTTT. Protein sequence: CASSDSKGAADTQYF.

By its share, this clonotype is medium-sized (0.01 to 0.1%). The gene calls are TRBV29-1 and TRBJ2-5, with 12 bases fitting TRBD2. With V trimmed by 2 bases and J by 0 bases, 7 bases remained unmatched. The CDR3 sequence is 17 residues long. Germline CDR1 is SQVTM and CDR2 is ANQGSEA. For the CDR3, the DNA is TGCAGCGTTGAAAAGCTTGGGACTAGCGGGTACCAAGAGACCCAGTACTTC. As protein: CSVEKLGTSGYQETQYF.

In its sample, this clonotype was seen a few times. The chain has TRBV27 and TRBJ2-6, with 9 positions matching TRBD1. This CDR3 comprises 17 residues. Looked up from germline, CDR1 is MNHEY and CDR2 is SMNVEV (reference sequence). V shed 6 bases, J shed 1 base, and the junction held 7 bases outside the gene matches. CDR3 in DNA: TGTGCCAGCAGCTCCGGGACAGGGTGGTCTGGGGCCAACGTCCTGACTTTC. Its protein product is CASSSGTGWSGANVLTF.

The sample holds many counts of this clonotype. This rearrangement joins TRBV12-3 or TRBV12-4 to TRBJ2-7; no definite D call. The V and J ends lost 1 base and 0 bases respectively, with 10 bases between them. The CDR3 consists of 15 residues. CDR3 amino acids: CASSLGRISSYEQYF. CDR3 DNA: TGTGCCAGCAGTTTAGGCCGAATATCCTCCTACGAGCAGTACTTC.

This clonotype was observed many times. The chain uses TRBV29-1 and TRBJ1-2; D unclear. Germline CDR1 and CDR2: SQVTM and ANQGSEA. V gave up 6 bases and J gave up 4 bases, with 12 bases separating them. This CDR3 region has 12 residues. The CDR3 region is CSVLRATYGYTF. The CDR3 DNA reads TGCAGCGTCTTACGGGCCACCTATGGCTACACCTTC.

This clonotype was counted ten times or more. This rearrangement joins TRBV5-5 to TRBJ2-3, with D possibly called TRBD1 or TRBD2 (5 bases each). CDR3 length equals 13 residues. CDR1 is SGHKS, CDR2 YYEKEE, per germline (reference sequence). V lost 4 bases to trimming and J lost 2 bases, with 8 bases between them. CDR3 in DNA: TGTGCCAGCAGCGAGGGGTCCACAGATACGCAGTATTTT. Protein product: CASSEGSTDTQYF.

This rearrangement joins TRBV10-3 to TRBJ2-2; D call uncertain. The germline V gene encodes CDR1 ENHRY and CDR2 SYGVKD. Trimming pared 6 bases from V and 1 base from J, leaving 9 bases between. This CDR3 is built from 14 residues. The CDR3 bases are TGTGCCATCAGCTCAGGCCAGAACACCGGGGAGCTGTTTTTT. This gives the protein CAISSGQNTGELFF.

This clonotype has ten or more counts. CDR3: CSVASLAGTLYNEQFF. CDR3 nucleotides: TGCAGCGTTGCCTCACTAGCGGGGACCCTATACAATGAGCAGTTCTTC. The chain links TRBV29-1 to TRBJ2-1, with TRBD2 matching 10 bases. Germline trimming cut 4 bases from V and 4 bases from J; bases unmatched to any gene: 10. The germline CDR1 and CDR2 sequences are SQVTM and ANQGSEA. The CDR3 sequence is 16 residues long.

The chain has TRBV7-2 and TRBJ1-5; D remains unclear. CDR1 SGHTA and CDR2 FQGNSA come from the germline V gene. The CDR3 extends over 15 amino acids. The V end lost 2 bases, the J end lost 4 bases, and 12 bases lay between the germline ends. The DNA of the CDR3 is TGTGCCAGCAGCTTAAAGGGTAGTAGGAATCAGCCCCAGCATTTT. It is translated as CASSLKGSRNQPQHF.

The chain employs TRBV10-3 and TRBJ1-4, with 7 bases fitting TRBD1. The CDR3 is made up of 17 amino acids. Germline values: CDR1 ENHRY, CDR2 SYGVKD. Trimming cost V 5 bases and J 4 bases; bases outside gene matches: 13. Here the CDR3 DNA reads TGTGCCATCAGTCCGGGCCGGGGACAGAGGAATAATGAAAAACTGTTTTTT. Translating gives CAISPGRGQRNNEKLFF.

This clonotype was seen at least ten times. The J gene is TRBJ2-7, the V gene TRBV12-3 or TRBV12-4, with 10 bases aligning to TRBD2. J lost 2 bases, V lost 8 bases, and 6 bases had no gene match. CDR3 size: 14 residues. CDR3 amino acids: CASGRTSGTYEQYF. The CDR3 DNA sequence: TGTGCCAGCGGAAGGACTAGCGGCACCTACGAGCAGTACTTC.